This T cell receptor beta chain was found in a study of CD8 T cells in Susac syndrome. This CDR3 has 14 amino acids. Germline V gene sequence: CDR1 DFQATT, CDR2 SNEGSKA (reference sequence). It was with random hexamers that about 0.45 to 1 ug RNA was reverse transcribed. Each CDR3 protein is one row after TCRdb ran MiXCR on the immunoSEQ multiplex PCR reads. The sample has approximately 300,000 distinct CDR3 sequences, over 75% seen once. Input material: CD8+ T cells from PBMCs. V gene TRBV20-1 combines with J gene TRBJ2-1, with 10 bases aligning to TRBD2. This receptor was identified in a human donor with multiple sclerosis. The CDR3 here is CSTLAGESYNEQFF. CDR3 DNA: TGCAGCACCCTAGCGGGAGAGTCTTACAATGAGCAGTTCTTC.